Listed here are 10 T cell receptor beta chains from one sample, sequenced in a study of T cell repertoires in cytomegalovirus infection (dated 2019 in TCRdb). Sequencing was carried out with an Illumina HiSeq 1500. The public reads were run again by TCRdb, first through fastp at Q25 and then through MiXCR, and only productive beta chains were kept. Each CDR3 protein gets just one entry, which takes the most common genes and DNA from the rows behind it. The sample has 200,000 to 300,000 distinct CDR3 sequences on record, 10% to 15% of them singletons. The top ten clones comprise 1.5% to 2% of the sample. Sequenced: PBMCs. These TCRs come from a human donor in good health (CMV status not recorded). Some clones in this sample may be carry-over from other donors' samples.

This clonotype was counted at least ten times. The chain combines TRBV6-1 with TRBJ1-1, with D unclear. Trimming removed 2 bases from V and 2 bases from J, with 12 bases in between. The germline V gene encodes CDR1 MNHNS and CDR2 SASEGT. The CDR3 extends over 15 amino acids. The CDR3 reads CASSEKVLANTEAFF. CDR3 DNA: TGTGCCAGCAGTGAAAAAGTACTTGCAAACACTGAAGCTTTCTTT.

The table lists this clonotype with many counts. V usage is TRBV7-6 and J usage is TRBJ1-1; D might be TRBD1 (5 bases). Germline values: CDR1 SGHVS, CDR2 FNYEAQ. The CDR3 length is 14 residues. Trimming took off 5 bases at V and 0 bases at J, with 10 bases between the two ends. CDR3 sequence: CASSLGGMNTEAFF. CDR3 DNA sequence: TGTGCCAGCAGCCTGGGGGGGATGAACACTGAAGCTTTCTTT.

This clonotype was seen ten or more times. The chain recombines TRBV28 with TRBJ2-5; 14 positions match TRBD2. This CDR3 spans 15 amino acids. V was pared by 4 bases and J by 5 bases, with 3 bases of the junction left unmatched. Germline V lookup: CDR1 MDHEN, CDR2 SYDVKM. CDR3 DNA sequence: TGTGCCAGCAGTTCCGGGACTAGCGGGAGTGAGACCCAGTACTTC. Translated: CASSSGTSGSETQYF.

This clonotype was detected ten times or more. V gene TRBV7-2 combines with J gene TRBJ1-5; 8 bases line up with TRBD1. With V trimmed by 5 bases and J by 2 bases, 11 bases remained unmatched. This CDR3 contains 17 residues. Germline-derived CDR1 and CDR2 are SGHTA and FQGNSA. The CDR3 DNA reads TGTGCCAGCAGCCAAATGGGGCAGGGGGCGGGCAATCAGCCCCAGCATTTT. Translation gives CASSQMGQGAGNQPQHF.

Points on this clonotype: The germline gene is not matched at one end of the junction; a read error may be the cause. The chain has TRBV5-3 and TRBJ2-2; tentative D call: TRBD2 (5 bases). TRBV5-3 is an ORF for which the function is uncertain. The CDR3 totals 15 residues. This CDR3 reads CASSLSTSGTGELFF. The DNA for the CDR3 is TGTGCCAGCAGCTTATCGACCAGCGGAACCGGGGAGCTGTTTTTT.

This clonotype has a count of ten or more. The J gene is TRBJ1-5, the V gene TRBV28; 9 bases line up with TRBD1. The trim removed 5 bases at V and 2 bases at J, leaving 22 bases unmatched. CDR1 and CDR2 (germline): MDHEN, SYDVKM. This CDR3 is built from 21 residues. The CDR3 reads CASSPSPGQGKSALRNQPQHF. CDR3 nucleotide sequence: TGTGCCAGCAGTCCCAGCCCGGGACAGGGCAAGTCGGCGTTACGCAATCAGCCCCAGCATTTT.

This clonotype was counted ten times or more. The V gene is TRBV7-2, the J gene TRBJ2-1; 11 bases line up with TRBD2. This CDR3 is built from 17 residues. Looked up from germline, CDR1 is SGHTA and CDR2 is FQGNSA. With 1 base clipped from V and 3 bases from J, the junction kept 5 bases outside the gene matches. The CDR3: CASSLELAGANYNEQFF. CDR3 bases: TGTGCCAGCAGCTTAGAACTAGCGGGGGCGAACTACAATGAGCAGTTCTTC.

This clonotype was picked up many times. The V call is TRBV7-2, the J call TRBJ2-1; 10 nucleotides align to TRBD1. V shed 2 bases, J shed 7 bases, and the junction held 5 bases outside the gene matches. The CDR3 spans 15 residues. CDR1 is SGHTA and CDR2 is FQGNSA in the germline V gene. CDR3 DNA sequence: TGTGCCAGCAGCTTAACAGGGACAGGGGAGAATGAGCAGTTCTTC. Protein product: CASSLTGTGENEQFF.

This clonotype was recorded at least ten times. The chain uses TRBV7-2 and TRBJ1-1; D remains ambiguous. The germline gives CDR1 SGHTA, CDR2 FQGNSA. This CDR3 region has 13 residues. Trimming took 2 bases from V and 1 from J, leaving 5 bases between them. Here the CDR3 reads CASSLNGNTEAFF. CDR3 sequence (DNA): TGTGCCAGCAGCTTAAACGGGAACACTGAAGCTTTCTTT.

In its sample, this clonotype was seen many times. CDR3 region: CASSQSIRDYEQYF. The CDR3 region has the DNA TGTGCCAGCAGCCAATCCATCCGGGACTACGAGCAGTACTTC. The chain joins TRBV4-2 to TRBJ2-7, with a weak D call TRBD2 (5 bases). Germline values: CDR1 LGHNA, CDR2 YNFKEQ. The V end lost 2 bases, the J end lost 3 bases, and 11 bases lay between the germline ends. This CDR3 region has 14 residues.